The 30 T cell receptor beta chains below all came from one sample that was sequenced in a study of CD8 T cells in Susac syndrome. After extraction with the RNeasy kit, roughly 0.45 to 1 ug of the RNA was reverse transcribed using random hexamers. A single record per CDR3 protein comes from TCRdb applying MiXCR to the immunoSEQ multiplex PCR reads. The data show around 300,000 distinct CDR3 sequences, about 91% seen once. The specimen sequenced was CD8+ T cells from PBMCs. Every receptor here comes from a human donor with multiple sclerosis.

The rearrangement joins TRBV4-1 to TRBJ1-1; TRBD1 aligns across 10 bases. Unmatched junction bases numbered 6, after V lost 5 bases and J lost 6 bases. Germline CDR1 and CDR2: MGHRA and YSYEKL. The length of the CDR3 is 14 residues. The CDR3 region has the DNA TGCGCCAGCAGCTCCGGACAGGGGGTCGCTGAAGCTTTCTTT. Protein: CASSSGQGVAEAFF.

The chain couples TRBV7-9 to TRBJ2-1; possible D gene TRBD2, 6 bases. Germline CDR1 SEHNR, CDR2 FQNEAQ (reference sequence). Trimming left V 11 bases short and J 3 bases short, with 14 bases between. The CDR3 consists of 13 residues. The CDR3 reads CALRGGNYNEQFF. The DNA for the CDR3 is TGTGCCCTCCGTGGGGGGAACTACAATGAGCAGTTCTTC.

With respect to this clonotype: This may arise from a read error, as a much more abundant clone is one base away. For the CDR3, the DNA is TGTGCCAGCAGTTGGAGGACAGATACGCAGTATTTT. Its translation is CASSWRTDTQYF. The J gene is TRBJ2-3, the V gene TRBV12-3 or TRBV12-4, with a tentative D call TRBD2 (5 bases). The CDR3 length is 12 residues. Trimming removed 4 bases at V and 3 bases at J, with 5 bases between.

The J gene is TRBJ2-7, the V gene TRBV30, with D unresolved. The CDR3 spans 12 residues. V gave up 1 base and J gave up 2 bases, with 6 bases separating them. Germline V gene data show CDR1 as GTSNPN and CDR2 as SVGIG (reference sequence). The DNA for the CDR3 is TGTGCCTGGAGTGAGATTACCTACGAGCAGTACTTC. Translated: CAWSEITYEQYF.

V usage is TRBV9 and J usage is TRBJ2-6; D is ambiguous. CDR1 and CDR2 (germline): SGDLS, YYNGEE. The CDR3 is made up of 15 amino acids. V lost 3 bases and J lost 4, with 11 bases in between. The CDR3 region is CASSADKSGANVLTF. The CDR3 DNA reads TGTGCCAGCAGCGCTGACAAGTCCGGGGCCAACGTCCTGACTTTC.

The CDR3 region is CSARGPGTGELFF. For the CDR3, the DNA is TGCAGTGCTAGAGGTCCCGGAACCGGGGAGCTGTTTTTT. The rearrangement joins TRBV20-1 to TRBJ2-2; the D is unclear. This CDR3 spans 13 amino acids. The V and J ends lost 1 base and 5 bases respectively, with 8 bases between them. In germline, CDR1 is DFQATT, CDR2 SNEGSKA (reference sequence).

This clonotype was seen just once. The rearrangement uses TRBV7-9 and TRBJ2-6, with D possibly TRBD2 on 5 matching bases. V was clipped by 3 bases and J by 4 bases, with 19 bases between them. The length of the CDR3 is 18 residues. CDR1 is SEHNR, CDR2 FQNEAQ, per germline (reference sequence). CDR3 nucleotide sequence: TGTGCCAGCAGCTTTTCTCCTGGACTCCTAGAGGGGGCCAACGTCCTGACTTTC. Its translation: CASSFSPGLLEGANVLTF.

J is TRBJ1-2 and V is TRBV7-9; no clear D gene. Germline values: CDR1 SEHNR, CDR2 FQNEAQ (reference sequence). The V and J ends lost 3 bases and 6 bases respectively, with 5 bases between them. CDR3 length equals 11 residues. CDR3 in amino acids: CASSFQDGYTF. DNA of the CDR3: TGTGCCAGCAGCTTCCAAGATGGCTACACCTTC.

The chain has TRBV23-1 and TRBJ2-5; D possibly matches TRBD1 or TRBD2 (7 bases each). TRBV23-1 is noted as an ORF with a role that remains uncertain. V lost 4 bases, J lost 0 bases, and 15 bases lay in between. The CDR3 has 16 amino acids. The CDR3 protein is CASSPRQGGYQETQYF. The CDR3 DNA follows: TGCGCCAGCAGTCCTCGGCAGGGGGGGTACCAAGAGACCCAGTACTTC.

This chain joins TRBV12-3 or TRBV12-4 and TRBJ2-1; 7 positions match TRBD2. CDR3 size: 14 residues. The trim removed 6 bases at V and 0 bases at J, leaving 2 bases unmatched. CDR3 residues: CASRGTISYNEQFF. CDR3 bases: TGTGCCAGCAGAGGGACTATCTCCTACAATGAGCAGTTCTTC.

This clonotype was observed a handful of times. The chain links TRBV4-2 to TRBJ2-7; D gene uncertain. The CDR3 length is 13 residues. Trimming cost V 0 bases and J 1 base, with 4 bases left between them. Germline V gene sequence: CDR1 LGHNA, CDR2 YNFKEQ. The CDR3 spells CASSQETSYEQYF. In nucleotides, the CDR3 is TGTGCCAGCAGCCAAGAAACGTCCTACGAGCAGTACTTC.

CDR3 nucleotide sequence: TGTGCCAGCAGCTCTGGGGCAGGGTCCAACAATGAGCAGTTCTTC. Its translation is CASSSGAGSNNEQFF. The genes are TRBV7-3 and TRBJ2-1; perhaps TRBD1 as D (5 bases). With 4 bases removed from V and 5 bases from J, the gap between germline ends came to 15 bases. CDR3 length equals 15 residues. CDR1 is SGHTA and CDR2 is FQGTGA in the germline V gene. The variable domain in full, completed from reference TRBV7-3 and TRBJ2-1, reads GAGVSQTPSNKVTEKGKYVELRCDPISGHTALYWYRQSLGQGPEFLIYFQGTGAADDSGLPNDRFFAVRPEGSVSTLKIQRTERGDSAVYLCASSSGAGSNNEQFFGPGTRLTVL.

This clonotype has just one count. The chain recombines TRBV9 with TRBJ2-3; D is unresolved. This CDR3 is built from 13 residues. Trimming removed 0 bases at V and 2 bases at J, with 4 bases between. Germline CDR1 SGDLS, CDR2 YYNGEE. In nucleotides, the CDR3 is TGTGCCAGCAGCGTAGATACCACAGATACGCAGTATTTT. Residues: CASSVDTTDTQYF.

The gene calls are TRBV11-2 and TRBJ1-1; D gene unclear. This CDR3 is built from 12 residues. Deletions cut 2 bases from V and 8 bases from J, with 9 bases between. Germline V CDR1 and CDR2: SGHAT, FQNNGV. CDR3 loop: CASSLLGSEAFF. Written as DNA, the CDR3 is TGTGCCAGCAGCTTATTAGGTAGCGAAGCTTTCTTT.

This chain links TRBV14 with TRBJ2-1, with 7 bases identical to TRBD2. Per the germline V gene, CDR1 is SGHDN and CDR2 is FVKESK. V shed 1 base and J 10 bases; nucleotides not matched to a gene: 13. The CDR3 is made up of 16 amino acids. DNA of the CDR3: TGTGCCAGCAGCCAAGTCTCTAGCGGCCTAGGAGGGGAGCAGTTCTTC. As protein: CASSQVSSGLGGEQFF.

The chain carries TRBV30 and TRBJ1-1; D may be TRBD1 (5 bases). V was trimmed by 7 bases and J by 7 bases, leaving 13 bases between them. Germline V gene data show CDR1 as GTSNPN and CDR2 as SVGIG (reference sequence). This CDR3 contains 11 residues. The CDR3 nucleotides are TGTGCCTTAGAGGGGCAGGGTGAAGCTTTCTTT. This codes for CALEGQGEAFF. Supplemented by reference TRBV30 and TRBJ1-1, the full variable domain reads SQTIHQWPATLVQPVGSPLSLECTVEGTSNPNLYWYRQAAGRGLQLLFYSVGIGQISSEVPQNLSASRPQDRQFILSSKKLLLSDSGFYLCALEGQGEAFFGQGTRLTVV.

This chain uses TRBV20-1 with TRBJ2-3, with 9 bases lining up with TRBD2. The trim removed 2 bases at V and 0 bases at J, leaving 9 bases unmatched. CDR3 length equals 17 residues. Germline assignment: CDR1 DFQATT and CDR2 SNEGSKA (reference sequence). CDR3 DNA sequence: TGCAGTGCTAGACCTCAGCGGGAGGCACGTAGCACAGATACGCAGTATTTT. It encodes CSARPQREARSTDTQYF.

This chain connects TRBV20-1 to TRBJ2-1, with D perhaps TRBD1 or TRBD2 (6 bases each). V lost 3 bases, J lost 10 bases, and 13 bases lay in between. The germline CDR1 and CDR2 sequences are DFQATT and SNEGSKA (reference sequence). The CDR3 sequence is 12 residues long. The CDR3 region is CSARVGGSEQFF. The CDR3 nucleotides are TGCAGTGCTAGGGTCGGGGGCAGCGAGCAGTTCTTC.

The chain employs TRBV2 and TRBJ2-1; D is ambiguous. The CDR3 loop spans 13 amino acids. Germline V lookup: CDR1 SNHLY, CDR2 FYNNEI. Trimming pared 3 bases from V and 6 bases from J, leaving 9 bases between. CDR3 in DNA: TGTGCCAGCAGTGACTATCGGACCAATGAGCAGTTCTTC. It specifies CASSDYRTNEQFF.

The V gene is TRBV27, the J gene TRBJ2-6; 7 positions match TRBD2. Germline V gene sequence: CDR1 MNHEY, CDR2 SMNVEV (reference sequence). V was clipped by 1 base and J by 2 bases; unmatched bases: 5. CDR3 size: 17 residues. The CDR3 here is CASSLLGGSAGANVLTF. As DNA, the CDR3 is TGTGCCAGCAGTTTATTGGGGGGGTCAGCTGGGGCCAACGTCCTGACTTTC.

In nucleotides, the CDR3 is TGTGCCAGCAGAGACCTTACACAGGGATTCATAGGAGGCGAGCAGTACTTC. It specifies CASRDLTQGFIGGEQYF. V usage is TRBV27 and J usage is TRBJ2-7; tentative D call: TRBD1 (6 bases). V was pared by 6 bases and J by 6 bases, with 27 bases between. From germline, CDR1 is MNHEY and CDR2 SMNVEV (reference sequence). The CDR3 consists of 17 residues.

The V and J genes are TRBV19 and TRBJ1-5; D may be TRBD1 (5 bases). The CDR3 is 13 amino acids. V was pared by 5 bases and J by 6 bases, with 11 bases between. Germline assignment: CDR1 LNHDA and CDR2 SQIVND (reference sequence). The CDR3 region is CASSYQGGQPQHF. In nucleotides, the CDR3 is TGTGCCAGTAGTTATCAGGGTGGTCAGCCCCAGCATTTT.

The chain has TRBV5-1 and TRBJ2-7; D is unclear. The CDR3 length is 12 residues. V lost 0 bases to trimming and J lost 4 bases, with 5 bases between them. CDR1 SGHRS and CDR2 YFSETQ come from the germline V gene. The CDR3 DNA follows: TGCGCCAGCAGCTTGGACACTTACGAGCAGTACTTC. As protein: CASSLDTYEQYF.

The genes are TRBV7-2 and TRBJ2-7; D is possibly TRBD2 (5 bases). The CDR3 runs 12 residues. Deletions cut 3 bases from V and 9 bases from J, with 12 bases between. CDR1 and CDR2 (germline): SGHTA, FQGNSA. CDR3 sequence: CASSFTRIGQYF. The CDR3 coding sequence is TGTGCCAGCAGCTTTACTAGGATCGGGCAGTACTTC.

The CDR3 DNA sequence: TGTGCCAGCAGTTTCCAATTCTGGCGGGAGGGAGTGTACGGTAACAATGAGCAGTTCTTC. As protein: CASSFQFWREGVYGNNEQFF. This sequence joins TRBV12-3 or TRBV12-4 and TRBJ2-1, with 9 positions matching TRBD2. Trimming removed 3 bases from V and 5 bases from J; junction bases left unmatched: 20. The CDR3 loop spans 20 amino acids.

The chain links TRBV7-9 to TRBJ2-1; D unresolved. The assigned J gene may be wrong: the sequence end matches TRBJ2-7 better. Germline lookup yields CDR1 SEHNR and CDR2 FQNEAQ (reference sequence). The CDR3 spans 17 residues. In nucleotides, the CDR3 is TGTGCCAGCAGCTCATTGTCGGTTCCGAGCTCCTACAATGAGCAGTACTTC. This translates into CASSSLSVPSSYNEQYF.

The rearrangement uses TRBV2 and TRBJ2-7; D is unclear. V dropped 5 bases and J dropped 6 bases, with 5 bases sitting between them. The germline V gene has CDR1 SNHLY and CDR2 FYNNEI. The CDR3 loop spans 10 amino acids. The CDR3 DNA reads TGTGCCAGCAGTATAAGCGAGCAGTACTTC. As protein: CASSISEQYF.

This chain connects TRBV30 to TRBJ2-2; 8 bases map to TRBD1. V was clipped by 8 bases and J by 3 bases; unmatched bases: 5. CDR3 length equals 13 residues. CDR1 GTSNPN and CDR2 SVGIG come from the germline V gene (reference sequence). This CDR3 reads CALDRGDTGELFF. The CDR3 DNA reads as TGTGCCCTCGACAGGGGAGACACCGGGGAGCTGTTTTTT.

V is TRBV27 and J is TRBJ2-7, with D perhaps matching TRBD2 (5 bases). The CDR3 runs 13 residues. The ends were cut back, 6 bases at V and 4 bases at J, with 13 bases in the middle. The germline V gene has CDR1 MNHEY and CDR2 SMNVEV (reference sequence). The CDR3 loop reads CASSLGSGYEQYF. The CDR3 DNA follows: TGTGCCAGCAGCCTGGGGAGCGGTTACGAGCAGTACTTC.

This clonotype was detected once. The rearrangement links TRBV11-1 to TRBJ2-5; 7 positions match TRBD1. The CDR3 consists of 13 residues. CDR1 is SGHAT, CDR2 FQDESV, per germline (reference sequence). Trimming took 5 bases from V and 5 from J; bases not matched to a gene: 5. The chain's CDR3 is CASSGQAGETQYF. The DNA for the CDR3 is TGTGCCAGCAGCGGACAGGCCGGTGAGACCCAGTACTTC.